Listed below are T cell receptor beta chains from one sample, sequenced in a study of blood T cell repertoires in COVID-19. Here immunoSEQ multiplex PCR was the method, and the copy in TCRdb shows in-frame clones only, minus some. The table records 70,000 or so clones, around 87% of them present only once. The material sequenced was peripheral blood. The receptors stem from a woman aged 18 to 35 with acute or convalescent COVID-19. Both conserved end residues are part of each CDR3. The D gene is left open where the match is weak. Clone size is given for some rows only: seen once, a few or many times, or a class if the clone is expanded.

v_gene	abundance	j_gene	d_gene	CDR3aa	CDR3nt
TRBV2	-	TRBJ1-1	-	CASSEIGSTPYTEAFF	TGTGCCAGCAGTGAAATCGGGTCCACCCCCTACACTGAAGCTTTCTTT
TRBV28	few	TRBJ1-3	TRBD1	CASSFVRGPGNTIYF	TGTGCCAGCAGTTTTGTCAGGGGGCCTGGAAACACCATATATTTT
TRBV3-1/TRBV3-2	-	TRBJ1-1	-	CASSQEGPSGDNTEAFF	TGTGCCAGCAGCCAAGAGGGCCCATCGGGAGACAACACTGAAGCTTTCTTT
TRBV5-6	-	TRBJ1-2	-	CASSLNRLESNGYTF	TGTGCCAGCAGCTTGAATCGTCTGGAGTCCAATGGCTACACCTTC
TRBV20-1	-	TRBJ1-1	-	CSAEWSTEAFF	TGCAGTGCTGAATGGAGCACTGAAGCTTTCTTT
TRBV19	-	TRBJ1-3	-	CASSPMGVSSGNTIYF	TGTGCCAGTAGTCCGATGGGAGTCAGCTCTGGAAACACCATATATTTT
TRBV4-3	-	TRBJ2-5	TRBD1	CASSLERQGSETQYF	TGCGCCAGCAGCCTAGAGCGACAGGGGTCCGAGACCCAGTACTTC
TRBV9	-	TRBJ2-3	-	CASSVAPGADTQYF	TGTGCCAGCAGCGTAGCTCCGGGGGCAGATACGCAGTATTTT
TRBV15	-	TRBJ1-6	-	CATSRGATDNSPLHF	TGTGCCACCAGCAGAGGAGCGACAGACAATTCACCCCTCCACTTT
TRBV7-6	-	TRBJ2-1	-	CASRRDEQFF	TGTGCCAGCCGAAGAGATGAGCAGTTCTTC
TRBV29-1	-	TRBJ2-1	TRBD1	CSATGTGLYNEQFF	TGCAGCGCCACCGGGACAGGGTTATACAATGAGCAGTTCTTC
TRBV3-1/TRBV3-2	-	TRBJ2-3	TRBD1	CASSPGTGYTDTQYF	TGTGCCAGCAGTCCCGGGACAGGGTACACAGATACGCAGTATTTT
TRBV7-9	-	TRBJ1-4	TRBD1	CASSFWDRGVLEEKLFF	TGTGCCAGCAGCTTTTGGGACAGGGGAGTTTTGGAGGAAAAACTGTTTTTT
TRBV30	-	TRBJ1-1	-	CAWSVTRDTEAFF	TGTGCCTGGAGTGTAACCAGGGACACTGAAGCTTTCTTT
TRBV5-1	-	TRBJ2-1	-	CASSLRGSYNEQFF	TGCGCCAGCAGCTTGCGGGGATCCTACAATGAGCAGTTCTTC
TRBV27	-	TRBJ1-2	TRBD1	CASSSFRGRGYGYTF	TGTGCCAGCAGTTCTTTCAGGGGGCGCGGCTATGGCTACACCTTC
TRBV7-2	-	TRBJ1-2	-	CASSLAQGSGYTF	TGTGCCAGCAGCTTAGCGCAGGGCTCTGGCTACACCTTC
TRBV5-1	-	TRBJ1-2	-	CASSPMTQDYGYTF	TGCGCCAGCAGCCCAATGACACAAGACTATGGCTACACCTTC
TRBV6-2/TRBV6-3	-	TRBJ1-1	-	CASSYTIRQNTEAFF	TGTGCCAGCAGTTACACCATTCGACAGAACACTGAAGCTTTCTTT
TRBV7-2	-	TRBJ1-1	TRBD1	CASSYQPGQPLAFF	TGTGCCAGCAGCTATCAACCGGGACAGCCGCTCGCTTTCTTT
TRBV10-3	-	TRBJ1-2	TRBD1	CANQGAYGYTF	TGTGCCAACCAGGGGGCCTATGGCTACACCTTC
TRBV19	-	TRBJ1-6	-	CASSISGYNSPLHF	TGTGCCAGTAGTATATCGGGTTATAATTCACCCCTCCACTTT
TRBV9	-	TRBJ2-1	TRBD1	CASSGGQGNNEQFF	TGTGCCAGCAGCGGTGGACAGGGGAATAATGAGCAGTTCTTC
TRBV27	once	TRBJ2-3	TRBD1	CASSQWGQGSLAGTDTQYF	TGTGCCAGCAGCCAGTGGGGACAGGGGTCGCTCGCTGGCACAGATACGCAGTATTTT
TRBV6-5	-	TRBJ2-3	-	CASRARRDTDTQYF	TGTGCCAGCAGGGCCAGGCGGGACACAGATACGCAGTATTTT
TRBV2	-	TRBJ1-4	TRBD1	CASRRGLGDSLNEKLFF	TGTGCCAGCAGACGCGGCTTGGGGGACAGCCTTAATGAAAAACTGTTTTTT
TRBV5-1	-	TRBJ2-1	TRBD2	CASSLATFTSGRADNEQFF	TGCGCCAGCAGCTTGGCCACCTTCACTAGCGGGAGGGCCGACAATGAGCAGTTCTTC
TRBV12-3/TRBV12-4	-	TRBJ1-5	-	CASSLVRNQPQHF	TGTGCCAGCAGTTTAGTGAGAAATCAGCCCCAGCATTTT
TRBV9	-	TRBJ2-1	-	CASSVHSGNEQFF	TGTGCCAGCAGCGTACACAGCGGTAATGAGCAGTTCTTC
TRBV30	-	TRBJ2-1	TRBD2	CAWNRLAGGQEQFF	TGTGCCTGGAACCGACTAGCGGGAGGGCAGGAGCAGTTCTTC
TRBV27	-	TRBJ1-2	TRBD1	CASRRQGVGYGYTF	TGTGCCAGCAGGAGACAGGGAGTCGGCTATGGCTACACCTTC
TRBV4-3	-	TRBJ1-3	TRBD1	CASSRDRAGNTIYF	TGCGCCAGCAGCCGGGACAGGGCTGGAAACACCATATATTTT
TRBV21-1	-	TRBJ2-7	-	CASTSPGQATNEQYF	TGTGCCAGCACCTCACCGGGACAGGCGACCAACGAGCAGTACTTC
TRBV10-3	-	TRBJ1-1	-	CATSAMGGTEAFF	TGTGCCACATCAGCTATGGGGGGCACTGAAGCTTTCTTT
TRBV6-5	-	TRBJ1-2	TRBD1	CASSRRQGTGYGYTF	TGTGCCAGCAGTAGAAGACAGGGGACGGGCTATGGCTACACCTTC
TRBV12-3/TRBV12-4	once	TRBJ2-1	-	CASSFGLVNEQFF	TGTGCCAGCAGTTTCGGGTTGGTCAATGAGCAGTTCTTC
TRBV28	-	TRBJ1-4	TRBD1	CASSHRAGGEKLFF	TGTGCCAGCAGCCACAGGGCAGGGGGTGAAAAACTGTTTTTT
TRBV10-3	-	TRBJ1-6	TRBD1	CAISDQGAGPLHF	TGTGCCATCAGTGACCAGGGGGCGGGCCCCCTCCACTTT
TRBV6-1	-	TRBJ1-1	TRBD1	CASSEVTGGAFF	TGTGCCAGCAGTGAGGTGACAGGGGGAGCTTTCTTT
TRBV11-2	-	TRBJ1-1	-	CASSSRGTEAFF	TGTGCCAGCAGCTCCAGGGGCACTGAAGCTTTCTTT
TRBV7-9	-	TRBJ1-1	-	CASSFEGAVTEAFF	TGTGCCAGCAGCTTCGAGGGCGCGGTCACTGAAGCTTTCTTT
TRBV10-3	-	TRBJ2-3	-	CAISGGGTDTQYF	TGTGCCATCAGTGGGGGGGGCACAGATACGCAGTATTTT
TRBV6-5	-	TRBJ1-2	TRBD1	CASSYGGTGVGYTF	TGTGCCAGCAGTTACGGCGGGACAGGGGTCGGCTACACCTTC
TRBV3-1/TRBV3-2	-	TRBJ2-5	-	CASSQALAAETQYF	TGTGCCAGCAGCCAAGCGCTAGCTGCAGAGACCCAGTACTTC
TRBV4-1	-	TRBJ2-4	TRBD1	CASSQVLQGFRDKNIQYF	TGCGCCAGCAGCCAAGTCCTACAGGGGTTTAGGGATAAAAACATTCAGTACTTC
TRBV6-2/TRBV6-3	-	TRBJ2-6	TRBD1	CASSPGQGLPWGANVLTF	TGTGCCAGCAGTCCGGGACAGGGCCTCCCCTGGGGGGCCAACGTCCTGACTTTC
TRBV19	once	TRBJ2-3	-	CASSILGSTDTQYF	TGTGCCAGTAGTATACTGGGCAGCACAGATACGCAGTATTTT
TRBV4-3	-	TRBJ2-1	TRBD2	CASSQRLAGVPGNEQFF	TGCGCCAGCAGCCAAAGACTAGCGGGAGTGCCGGGCAATGAGCAGTTCTTC
TRBV2	-	TRBJ2-2	TRBD1	CASSGQGGDTGELFF	TGTGCCAGCAGCGGACAGGGGGGGGACACCGGGGAGCTGTTTTTT
TRBV27	-	TRBJ2-7	TRBD2	CASSLLTSGGIYEQYF	TGTGCCAGCAGCCTTCTGACTAGCGGGGGCATCTACGAGCAGTACTTC
TRBV6-1	-	TRBJ1-4	-	CASSEVARGGVKEKLFF	TGTGCCAGCAGTGAAGTAGCGCGGGGGGGTGTAAAGGAAAAACTGTTTTTT